This TCR beta chain was profiled in a study of shared clonotypes between healthy human individuals. As for the study in general: Per-donor plates numbered three CD4 naive, three CD4 memory, two CD8 naive and one CD8 memory.

The repertoire was sequenced with immunoSEQ multiplex PCR; TCRdb's copy has only in-frame clones and lacks some. The sample contains around 1.9 million clones, around 95% of which appear only once. Worth noting for this clone: The antigen is not known.

Only CD45RO-negative cells positively selected for CCR7 counted as naive CD8 cells, so terminally differentiated effector memory CD45RA+ cells were excluded. Trimming removed 4 bases at V and 5 bases at J, with 9 bases between. Per the germline V gene, CDR1 is SGHKS and CDR2 is YYEKEE (reference sequence). This CDR3 has 13 amino acids. Study-wide results and limits: A small donor pool kept down the genetic and exposure-history diversity that was represented.

This sequence joins TRBV5-5 and TRBJ2-2, with D hard to call. Sequences were obtained from naive CD8+ T cells from PBMCs. The source is a man aged 18 to 29 in good health. Some clones in this sample may be carry-over from other donors' samples. This chain's CDR3 is CASSLLLTGELFF. The DNA for the CDR3 is TGTGCCAGCAGCCTTTTGTTGACCGGGGAGCTGTTTTTT.